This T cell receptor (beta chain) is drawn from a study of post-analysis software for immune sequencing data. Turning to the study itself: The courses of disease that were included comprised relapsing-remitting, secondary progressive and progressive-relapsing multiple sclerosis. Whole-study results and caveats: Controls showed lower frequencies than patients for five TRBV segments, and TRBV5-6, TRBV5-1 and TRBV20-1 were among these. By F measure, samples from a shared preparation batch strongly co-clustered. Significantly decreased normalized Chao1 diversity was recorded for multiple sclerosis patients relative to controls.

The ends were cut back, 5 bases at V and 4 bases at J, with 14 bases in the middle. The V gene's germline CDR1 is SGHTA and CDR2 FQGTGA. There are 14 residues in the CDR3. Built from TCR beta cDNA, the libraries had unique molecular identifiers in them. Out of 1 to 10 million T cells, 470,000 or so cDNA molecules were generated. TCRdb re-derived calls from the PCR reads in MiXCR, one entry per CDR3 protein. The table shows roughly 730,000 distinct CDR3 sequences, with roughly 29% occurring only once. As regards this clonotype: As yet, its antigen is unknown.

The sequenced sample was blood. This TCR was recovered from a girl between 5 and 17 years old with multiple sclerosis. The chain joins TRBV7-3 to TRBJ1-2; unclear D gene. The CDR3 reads CASSPRPSGYGYTF. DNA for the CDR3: TGTGCCAGCAGCCCCCGGCCGAGTGGCTATGGCTACACCTTC.